These 27 T cell receptor beta chains originate from one sample sequenced in a study of blood T cell repertoires in COVID-19. Clones were read by immunoSEQ multiplex PCR, and TCRdb kept only the in-frame ones, dropping some. The sample lists 65,000 to 85,000 clones, 90% to 95% occurring once. Sequencing input: peripheral blood. These receptors all stem from a human donor in a cohort sampled during active COVID-19.

J is TRBJ1-3 and V is TRBV10-3; no firm D call. The V gene's germline CDR1 is ENHRY and CDR2 SYGVKD. The CDR3 has 15 residues. V lost 8 bases and J 0 bases, leaving 14 bases between the germline ends. CDR3 in amino acids: CAIGAADLSGNTIYF. In DNA form, the CDR3 reads TGTGCCATCGGAGCAGCAGACCTCTCTGGAAACACCATATATTTT.

The V call is TRBV30, the J call TRBJ2-7, with 8 nucleotides matching TRBD1. The CDR3 consists of 15 residues. V lost 2 bases to trimming and J lost 0 bases; unmatched junction nucleotides: 6. Germline CDR1 reads GTSNPN; CDR2 reads SVGIG (reference sequence). CDR3 bases: TGTGCCTGGAGTCCGGGACAGGCGGTCTCCTACGAGCAGTACTTC. Its protein is CAWSPGQAVSYEQYF. The full variable domain, in which reference TRBV30 and TRBJ2-7 provide the parts outside the CDR3, is SQTIHQWPATLVQPVGSPLSLECTVEGTSNPNLYWYRQAAGRGLQLLFYSVGIGQISSEVPQNLSASRPQDRQFILSSKKLLLSDSGFYLCAWSPGQAVSYEQYFGPGTRLTVT.

The V gene is TRBV27, the J gene TRBJ1-1; TRBD1 matches at 7 bases. Germline V CDR1 and CDR2: MNHEY, SMNVEV (reference sequence). V shed 3 bases and J 1 base; nucleotides not matched to a gene: 8. The CDR3 loop spans 16 amino acids. CDR3 in amino acids: CASSFGLKGANTEAFF. CDR3 coding DNA: TGTGCCAGCAGTTTCGGGCTGAAGGGGGCGAACACTGAAGCTTTCTTT.

This clone is a singleton in its sample. The chain links TRBV10-3 to TRBJ2-2, with TRBD2 matching over 8 bases. J lost 2 bases, V lost 7 bases, and 3 bases had no gene match. CDR3 length: 14 amino acids. Germline assignment: CDR1 ENHRY and CDR2 SYGVKD. CDR3 bases: TGTGCCATCACCGGGGGGGCCAACACCGGGGAGCTGTTTTTT. This gives the protein CAITGGANTGELFF.

The chain has TRBV6-2 or TRBV6-3 and TRBJ1-5, with D possibly being TRBD1 (5 bases). Germline CDR1 and CDR2: MNHEY and SVGEGT. The CDR3 loop spans 12 amino acids. V lost 6 bases to trimming and J lost 6 bases, with 9 bases between them. The CDR3 spells CASSIGVQPQHF. In DNA, the CDR3 is TGTGCCAGCAGCATAGGGGTTCAGCCCCAGCATTTT.

This chain uses TRBV2 with TRBJ1-3; tentatively, D is TRBD1 (6 bases). The CDR3 loop spans 11 amino acids. Germline V CDR1 and CDR2: SNHLY, FYNNEI. Deletions cut 6 bases from V and 8 bases from J, with 8 bases between. CDR3 amino acids: CASSQGHTIYF. The CDR3 DNA reads as TGTGCCAGCAGCCAGGGGCACACCATATATTTT.

The sample holds a few counts of this clone. The chain has TRBV19 and TRBJ2-7, with D unresolved. The CDR3 runs to 14 residues. V dropped 0 bases and J dropped 0 bases, with 6 bases sitting between them. Looked up from germline, CDR1 is LNHDA and CDR2 is SQIVND (reference sequence). CDR3 nucleotides: TGTGCCAGTAGTATAGACGGGTCCTCCTACGAGCAGTACTTC. This sequence encodes CASSIDGSSYEQYF.

The gene calls are TRBV19 and TRBJ1-1, with TRBD1 matching over 10 bases. The trim removed 4 bases at V and 4 bases at J, leaving 3 bases unmatched. The CDR3 contains 14 residues. CDR1 is LNHDA, CDR2 SQIVND, per germline (reference sequence). The CDR3 DNA follows: TGTGCCAGTAGTAGCCGGGACAGGGGCACTGAAGCTTTCTTT. It encodes CASSSRDRGTEAFF.

The chain uses TRBV2 and TRBJ2-1; D unresolved. Per germline, CDR1 SNHLY and CDR2 FYNNEI. This CDR3 is 13 amino acids long. Deletions cut 2 bases from V and 3 bases from J, with 5 bases between. The CDR3 region has the DNA TGTGCCAGCAGTGAACAGTTCTACAATGAGCAGTTCTTC. Protein sequence: CASSEQFYNEQFF.

The V gene is TRBV5-1, the J gene TRBJ1-5, with 9 positions matching TRBD1. The CDR3 runs to 16 residues. Germline V CDR1 and CDR2: SGHRS, YFSETQ. With V trimmed by 0 bases and J by 2 bases, 3 bases remained unmatched. The CDR3 DNA reads as TGCGCCAGCAGCTTGGAGGGACAGGGAGGCAATCAGCCCCAGCATTTT. Translated: CASSLEGQGGNQPQHF.

The V and J genes are TRBV10-3 and TRBJ2-7; no reliable D call. The germline V gene encodes CDR1 ENHRY and CDR2 SYGVKD. Deletions cut 3 bases from V and 0 bases from J, with 6 bases between. The CDR3 has 13 amino acids. CDR3: CAISEQTSYEQYF. The DNA of the CDR3 is TGTGCCATCAGTGAACAGACCTCCTACGAGCAGTACTTC.

The J gene is TRBJ1-2, the V gene TRBV19, with a possible D match to TRBD1 (5 bases). Deletions cut 4 bases from V and 5 bases from J, with 11 bases between. Germline V gene lookup returns CDR1 LNHDA and CDR2 SQIVND (reference sequence). CDR3 length: 13 amino acids. CDR3 coding DNA: TGTGCCAGTAGTACCTCAGACAGATATGGCTACACCTTC. The encoded protein is CASSTSDRYGYTF.

The J gene is TRBJ1-1, the V gene TRBV7-3, with D perhaps matching TRBD1 (5 bases). Germline loops: CDR1 SGHTA, CDR2 FQGTGA. V lost 2 bases, J lost 2 bases, and 6 bases lay in between. The CDR3 contains 13 residues. CDR3 loop: CASSLQGNTEAFF. The CDR3 DNA sequence: TGTGCCAGCAGCTTACAGGGAAACACTGAAGCTTTCTTT.

This chain links TRBV10-3 with TRBJ1-1; 10 positions match TRBD1. Germline V gives CDR1 ENHRY, CDR2 SYGVKD. The CDR3 sequence is 13 residues long. J was trimmed by 3 bases and V by 7 bases; bases with no gene match: 2. CDR3 nucleotide sequence: TGTGCCATCAACGGACAGGGGGACACTGAAGCTTTCTTT. It specifies CAINGQGDTEAFF.

The V and J genes are TRBV2 and TRBJ2-1; 12 nucleotides line up with TRBD1. This CDR3 spans 16 amino acids. With V trimmed by 6 bases and J by 7 bases, 10 bases remained unmatched. Germline V gene lookup returns CDR1 SNHLY and CDR2 FYNNEI. DNA of the CDR3: TGTGCCAGCAGCCTTGATGGGACAGGGGGCGGGAATGAGCAGTTCTTC. It codes for CASSLDGTGGGNEQFF. Based on the CDR3 plus reference TRBV2 and TRBJ2-1, the full variable domain is EPEVTQTPSHQVTQMGQEVILRCVPISNHLYFYWYRQILGQKVEFLVSFYNNEISEKSEIFDDQFSVERPDGSNFTLKIRSTKLEDSAMYFCASSLDGTGGGNEQFFGPGTRLTVL.

The chain combines TRBV21-1 with TRBJ2-7; TRBD2 is taken as the D call from the table, unchecked against the DNA. TRBV21-1 is recorded as a pseudogene. This CDR3 is built from 15 residues. In nucleotides, the CDR3 is TGTGCCAGCAGCAAATGGTGGGAGGTTCCCTACGAGCAGTACTTC. Amino acid sequence: CASSKWWEVPYEQYF.

The chain carries TRBV7-2 and TRBJ2-2; TRBD1 is a possible D gene (6 bases). This CDR3 is 16 amino acids long. Trimming pared 5 bases from V and 5 bases from J, leaving 18 bases between. Per germline, CDR1 SGHTA and CDR2 FQGNSA. The CDR3 loop is CASSPSGALGTGELFF. CDR3 DNA sequence: TGTGCCAGCAGCCCATCAGGGGCCCTTGGGACCGGGGAGCTGTTTTTT.

V usage is TRBV5-1 and J usage is TRBJ2-5; 8 nucleotides line up with TRBD1. The CDR3 consists of 14 residues. Per germline, CDR1 SGHRS and CDR2 YFSETQ. Losses at the gene ends were 3 bases for V and 4 bases for J; bases not matched to a gene: 5. CDR3 region: CASSSDRALETQYF. The CDR3 DNA sequence: TGCGCCAGCAGCTCGGACAGGGCTCTAGAGACCCAGTACTTC.

The genes are TRBV7-2 and TRBJ2-1, with D maybe TRBD2 (7 bases). Between the trimmed V and J ends, which lost 5 bases and 2 bases, there was a span of 19 bases. Germline V gene lookup returns CDR1 SGHTA and CDR2 FQGNSA. The CDR3 has 17 residues. The CDR3 region is CASSPVVGGGPYNEQFF. The CDR3 bases are TGTGCCAGCAGCCCGGTGGTTGGCGGGGGCCCCTACAATGAGCAGTTCTTC.

The V gene is TRBV4-2, the J gene TRBJ2-1; TRBD2 might be the D (5 bases). This CDR3 has 13 amino acids. Trimming left V 0 bases short and J 9 bases short, with 9 bases between. The V gene's germline CDR1 is LGHNA and CDR2 YNFKEQ. CDR3: CASSQELRGEQFF. CDR3 in DNA: TGTGCCAGCAGCCAAGAATTACGGGGTGAGCAGTTCTTC.

This clone has just one count. This sequence joins TRBV3-1 (or the pseudogene TRBV3-2) and TRBJ2-7; a weak D match, TRBD1 (5 bases). The CDR3 length is 17 residues. Trimming removed 1 base at V and 2 bases at J, with 18 bases between. CDR1 is LGHDT and CDR2 is YNNKEL in the germline V gene (reference sequence). CDR3 sequence: CASSQGIGRARPYEQYF. Here the CDR3 DNA reads TGTGCCAGCAGCCAAGGGATAGGCAGGGCCAGGCCCTACGAGCAGTACTTC.

The chain employs TRBV2 and TRBJ2-3; no clear D gene. V gave up 7 bases and J gave up 4 bases, with 6 bases separating them. The CDR3 sequence is 11 residues long. Looked up from germline, CDR1 is SNHLY and CDR2 is FYNNEI. The CDR3 reads CASIYSDTQYF. The CDR3 nucleotides read TGTGCCAGCATTTACTCAGATACGCAGTATTTT.

The chain combines TRBV4-2 with TRBJ1-1; D perhaps matches TRBD1 (6 bases). Germline values: CDR1 LGHNA, CDR2 YNFKEQ. This CDR3 contains 16 residues. Trimming removed 3 bases from V and 4 bases from J, with 18 bases in between. The CDR3 sequence: CASSHPTQGLGTEAFF. In DNA, the CDR3 is TGTGCCAGCAGCCATCCTACTCAGGGGTTGGGCACTGAAGCTTTCTTT.

The J gene is TRBJ2-5, the V gene TRBV11-3; 8 bases match TRBD1. Per germline, CDR1 SGHNT and CDR2 YENEEA. The CDR3 consists of 16 residues. Trimming at V came to 5 bases and at J to 5 bases, leaving 13 bases not matched to a gene. CDR3 coding DNA: TGTGCCAGCAGCGCCGGGGGCAGGGGGCAGCTGGAGACCCAGTACTTC. Translated, it gives CASSAGGRGQLETQYF.

This clone was seen a few times. J is TRBJ2-2 and V is TRBV7-3, with 8 nucleotides matching TRBD1. The ends lost 2 bases at V and 6 bases at J; junction bases unmatched: 2. The CDR3 covers 14 residues. CDR1 and CDR2 (germline): SGHTA, FQGTGA. For the CDR3, the DNA is TGTGCCAGCAGCTTACAGACAGGGGCCGGGGAGCTGTTTTTT. It yields the protein CASSLQTGAGELFF.

V usage is TRBV3-1 (or the pseudogene TRBV3-2) and J usage is TRBJ1-2; D may be TRBD1 (5 bases). Trimming stripped 3 bases from V and 8 bases from J, with 16 bases between. CDR1 and CDR2 from the germline V gene are LGHDT and YNNKEL (reference sequence). This CDR3 has 14 residues. The CDR3 coding sequence is TGTGCCAGCAGCCAGCGGGGGGGGTCGCACGGCTACACCTTC. Its translation: CASSQRGGSHGYTF.

This clone was observed a handful of times. This chain joins TRBV10-3 and TRBJ2-3; TRBD2 matches 14 bases. The trim removed 2 bases at V and 2 bases at J, leaving 6 bases unmatched. Germline lookup yields CDR1 ENHRY and CDR2 SYGVKD. The length of the CDR3 is 18 residues. Here the CDR3 DNA reads TGTGCCATCAGTGAGGGGGGACTAGCGGGGGTGGACACAGATACGCAGTATTTT. This sequence encodes CAISEGGLAGVDTDTQYF.